Below, 5 T cell receptor beta chains from the same sample are listed, as sequenced in a study of post-analysis software for immune sequencing data (dated by TCRdb to between 2014 and 2016). Study-wide findings and limitations: Significantly higher frequencies in patients than in controls were found for about 5 TRBV segments, including TRBV5-6, TRBV5-1 and TRBV20-1.

Preparation of the library involved PCR. This sample was sequenced with an Illumina HiSeq 2500. To reduce PCR and sequencing biases, unique molecular identifiers were incorporated into the TCR beta cDNA libraries. TCRdb's own reprocessing of the public reads used fastp at Q25 and MiXCR and kept productive beta chains. Each record represents a unique CDR3 protein, reported with the most common genes and DNA among its rows. This sample comprises roughly 620,000 distinct CDR3 sequences, roughly 40% of them detected only once. Of the sample, over 1.5% is held by the ten largest clones. These receptors have no known antigen. Sequencing used blood. The receptors were gathered from a girl under 18 with multiple sclerosis.

This rearrangement joins TRBV29-1 to TRBJ1-4; a weak D match, TRBD1 (6 bases). V was trimmed by 2 bases and J by 4 bases, leaving 14 bases between them. The V gene's germline CDR1 is SQVTM and CDR2 ANQGSEA. The CDR3 spans 15 residues. The CDR3 sequence: CSVEKGGQSNEKLFF. Here the CDR3 DNA reads TGCAGCGTTGAAAAGGGGGGCCAAAGTAATGAAAAACTGTTTTTT.

The genes are TRBV7-9 and TRBJ1-2, with TRBD1 matching over 8 bases. Germline V gene sequence: CDR1 SEHNR, CDR2 FQNEAQ (reference sequence). This CDR3 contains 13 residues. V lost 4 bases to trimming and J lost 8 bases; unmatched junction nucleotides: 6. The CDR3 coding sequence is TGTGCCAGCAGCTCAGGGGGCGCAGACGGCTACACCTTC. Its protein product is CASSSGGADGYTF. Full variable domain (rest looked up from reference TRBV7-9 and TRBJ1-2): DTGVSQNPRHKITKRGQNVTFRCDPISEHNRLYWYRQTLGQGPEFLTYFQNEAQLEKSRLLSDRFSAERPKGSFSTLEIQRTEQGDSAMYLCASSSGGADGYTFGSGTRLTVV.

In this sample, this clonotype turned up a few times. The rearrangement uses TRBV29-1 and TRBJ2-4; the D call may be TRBD1 or TRBD2 (5 bases each). This CDR3 spans 15 amino acids. V was trimmed by 1 base and J by 7 bases, leaving 17 bases between them. Looked up from germline, CDR1 is SQVTM and CDR2 is ANQGSEA. In DNA form, the CDR3 reads TGCAGCGTTGAAGTGTGGGTCACGGGACGGAACATTCAGTACTTC. Translation: CSVEVWVTGRNIQYF.

A few counts support this clonotype. The CDR3 DNA is TGTGCCAGCACCTCTGGAAAGACAGCCATCTATGGCTACACCTTC. Translated: CASTSGKTAIYGYTF. This chain connects TRBV12-3 or TRBV12-4 to TRBJ1-2; TRBD1 is a possible D gene (5 bases). V was shortened by 7 bases and J by 4 bases, with 19 bases between the two germline ends. This CDR3 is built from 15 residues.

This clonotype was counted only a few times. The rearrangement links TRBV12-3 or TRBV12-4 to TRBJ2-1, with 10 bases lining up with TRBD2. This CDR3 has 15 residues. V was clipped by 4 bases and J by 5 bases; unmatched bases: 5. The CDR3 DNA reads TGTGCCAGCAGTTCGGTAGCGGGAGGCCACAATGAGCAGTTCTTC. Residues: CASSSVAGGHNEQFF.